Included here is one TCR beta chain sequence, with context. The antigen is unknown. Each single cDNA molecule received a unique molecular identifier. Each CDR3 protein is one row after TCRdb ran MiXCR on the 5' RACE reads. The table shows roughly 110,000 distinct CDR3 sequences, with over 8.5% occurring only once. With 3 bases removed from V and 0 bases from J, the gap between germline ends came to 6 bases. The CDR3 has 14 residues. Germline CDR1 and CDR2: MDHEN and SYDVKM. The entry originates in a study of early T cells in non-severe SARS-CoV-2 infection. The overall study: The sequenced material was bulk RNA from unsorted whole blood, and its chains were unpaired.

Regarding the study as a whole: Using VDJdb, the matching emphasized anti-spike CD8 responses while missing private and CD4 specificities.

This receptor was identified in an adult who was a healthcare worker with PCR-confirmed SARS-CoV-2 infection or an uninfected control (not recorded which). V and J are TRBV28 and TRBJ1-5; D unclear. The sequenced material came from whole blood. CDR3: CASSLLYSNQPQHF. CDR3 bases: TGTGCCAGCAGTTTGCTATATAGCAATCAGCCCCAGCATTTT.